These 5 T cell receptor beta chains share one sample of origin, sequenced in a study of CD8+ T cells in alopecia areata. Treatment meaning: oral pan-JAK inhibitor, 5-10 mg twice daily. It was cDNA, reverse transcribed from extracted RNA, that served as the sequencing template. Produced via immunoSEQ multiplex PCR; TCRdb's table is partial and in-frame only. Of more than 200,000 clones listed, 40% to 45% are singletons. The source material was CD4+ T cells sorted from blood, sampled at approximately week 37, from a patient treated with tofacitinib. All receptors derive from a human donor with alopecia areata.

The chain links TRBV5-1 to TRBJ2-5; no reliable D call. Trimming removed 4 bases at V and 4 bases at J, with 8 bases between. This CDR3 spans 12 amino acids. Per the germline V gene, CDR1 is SGHRS and CDR2 is YFSETQ. CDR3 loop: CASSAKGETQYF. CDR3 nucleotide sequence: TGCGCCAGCAGCGCCAAGGGAGAGACCCAGTACTTC.

The genes are TRBV15 and TRBJ2-5, with D possibly being TRBD2 (6 bases). The CDR3 has 16 amino acids. The V end was cut by 1 base, the J end by 3 bases, with 15 bases between. Germline CDR1 is LNHNV and CDR2 is YYDKDF (reference sequence). The CDR3 sequence: CATSRVGTRTEETQYF. CDR3 coding DNA: TGTGCCACCAGCAGAGTTGGGACTCGGACCGAAGAGACCCAGTACTTC.

About this clone itself: This specimen includes other DNA sequences encoding the same CDR3. CDR3 amino acids: CASSLDRGYEQYF. For the CDR3, the DNA is TGCGCCAGCAGCTTGGACAGGGGCTACGAGCAGTACTTC. The chain employs TRBV5-1 and TRBJ2-7, with 7 bases aligning to TRBD1. Germline assignment: CDR1 SGHRS and CDR2 YFSETQ. CDR3 length: 13 residues. V was clipped by 0 bases and J by 3 bases; unmatched bases: 0.

Note on this clone: A much bigger clone sits one base away, suggesting this may be a read error. The rearrangement links TRBV4-2 to TRBJ2-7; D is uncertain. This CDR3 spans 11 amino acids. In germline, CDR1 is LGHNA, CDR2 YNFKEQ. V lost 4 bases and J 4 bases, leaving 5 bases between the germline ends. Here the CDR3 DNA reads TGTGCCAGCAGCCCGGGTTACGAGCAGTACTTC. This translates into CASSPGYEQYF.

The rearrangement links TRBV2 to TRBJ1-5; D uncertain. The CDR3 covers 11 residues. Trimming cost V 1 base and J 12 bases, with 7 bases left between them. CDR1 and CDR2 (germline): SNHLY, FYNNEI. The CDR3 region is CASSEDRGQHF. The CDR3 region has the DNA TGTGCCAGCAGTGAAGACCGTGGCCAGCATTTT. The entire variable domain, with the rest obtained from reference TRBV2 and TRBJ1-5, is as follows: EPEVTQTPSHQVTQMGQEVILRCVPISNHLYFYWYRQILGQKVEFLVSFYNNEISEKSEIFDDQFSVERPDGSNFTLKIRSTKLEDSAMYFCASSEDRGQHFGDGTRLSIL.